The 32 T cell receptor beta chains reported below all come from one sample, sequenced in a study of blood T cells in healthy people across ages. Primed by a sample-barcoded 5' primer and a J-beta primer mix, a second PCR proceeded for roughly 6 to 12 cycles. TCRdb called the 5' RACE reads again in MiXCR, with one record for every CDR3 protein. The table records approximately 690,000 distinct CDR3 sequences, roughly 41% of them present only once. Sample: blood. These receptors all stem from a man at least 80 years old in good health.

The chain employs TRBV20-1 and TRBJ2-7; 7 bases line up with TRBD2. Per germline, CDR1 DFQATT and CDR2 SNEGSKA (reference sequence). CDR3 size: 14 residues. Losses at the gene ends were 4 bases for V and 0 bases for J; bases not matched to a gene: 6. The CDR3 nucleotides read TGCAGTGCTATCCTAGCGGAGGGCTCCTACGAGCAGTACTTC. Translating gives CSAILAEGSYEQYF.

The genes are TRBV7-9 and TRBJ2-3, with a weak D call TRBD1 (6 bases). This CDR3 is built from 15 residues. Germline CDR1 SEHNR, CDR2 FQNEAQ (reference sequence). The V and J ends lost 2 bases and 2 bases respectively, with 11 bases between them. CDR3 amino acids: CASSLYGQNTDTQYF. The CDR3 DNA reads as TGTGCCAGCAGCTTATATGGACAGAACACAGATACGCAGTATTTT.

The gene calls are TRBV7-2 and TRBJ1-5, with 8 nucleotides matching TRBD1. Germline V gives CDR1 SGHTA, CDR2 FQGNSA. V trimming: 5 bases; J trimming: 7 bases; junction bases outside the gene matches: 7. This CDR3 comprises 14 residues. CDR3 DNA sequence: TGTGCCAGCAGCCAAGGACAGGGCCCGCAGCCCCAGCATTTT. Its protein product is CASSQGQGPQPQHF.

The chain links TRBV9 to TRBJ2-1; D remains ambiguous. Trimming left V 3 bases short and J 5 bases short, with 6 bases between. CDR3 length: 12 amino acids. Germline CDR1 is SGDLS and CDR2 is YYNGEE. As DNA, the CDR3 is TGTGCCAGCAGCGCGACTGACAATGAGCAGTTCTTC. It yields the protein CASSATDNEQFF.

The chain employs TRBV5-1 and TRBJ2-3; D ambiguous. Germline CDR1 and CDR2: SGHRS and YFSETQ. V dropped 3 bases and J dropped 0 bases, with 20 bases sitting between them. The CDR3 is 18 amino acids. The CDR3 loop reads CASSSWGTRPASTDTQYF. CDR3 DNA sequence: TGCGCCAGCAGCTCGTGGGGAACGCGCCCGGCTAGCACAGATACGCAGTATTTT.

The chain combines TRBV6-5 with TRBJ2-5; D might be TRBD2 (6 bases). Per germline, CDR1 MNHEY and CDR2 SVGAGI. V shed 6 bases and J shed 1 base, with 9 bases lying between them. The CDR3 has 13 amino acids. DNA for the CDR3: TGTGCCAGCAGGTTAGCGGCCCAAGAGACCCAGTACTTC. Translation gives CASRLAAQETQYF.

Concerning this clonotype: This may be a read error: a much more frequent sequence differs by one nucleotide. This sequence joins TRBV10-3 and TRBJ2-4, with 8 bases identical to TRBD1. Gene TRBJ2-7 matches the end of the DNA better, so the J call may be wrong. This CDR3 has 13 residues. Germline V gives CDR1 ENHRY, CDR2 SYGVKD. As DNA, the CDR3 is TGTGCCCCTGCCCCGGGACAGGACTACGAGCAGTACTTC. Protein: CAPAPGQDYEQYF.

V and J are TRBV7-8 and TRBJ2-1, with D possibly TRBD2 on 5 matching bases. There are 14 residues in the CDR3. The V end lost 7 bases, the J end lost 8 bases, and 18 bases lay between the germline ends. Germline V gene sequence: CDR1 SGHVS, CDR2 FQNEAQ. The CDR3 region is CASTTGVGVDEQFF. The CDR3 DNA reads TGTGCCAGCACCACCGGAGTGGGAGTCGATGAGCAGTTCTTC.

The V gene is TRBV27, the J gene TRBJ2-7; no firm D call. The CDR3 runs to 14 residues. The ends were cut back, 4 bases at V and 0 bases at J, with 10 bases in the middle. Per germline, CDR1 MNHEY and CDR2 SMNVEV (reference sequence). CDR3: CASSSLGISYEQYF. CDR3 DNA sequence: TGTGCCAGCAGTTCGCTAGGGATCTCCTACGAGCAGTACTTC.

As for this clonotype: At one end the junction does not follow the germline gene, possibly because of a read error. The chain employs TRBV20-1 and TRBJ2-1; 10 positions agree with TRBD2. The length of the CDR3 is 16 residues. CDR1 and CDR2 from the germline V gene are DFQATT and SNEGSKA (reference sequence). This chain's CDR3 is CSARDPLAGVGNGQFF. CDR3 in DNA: TGCAGTGCTAGAGACCCCCTAGCGGGAGTAGGCAATGGGCAGTTCTTC.

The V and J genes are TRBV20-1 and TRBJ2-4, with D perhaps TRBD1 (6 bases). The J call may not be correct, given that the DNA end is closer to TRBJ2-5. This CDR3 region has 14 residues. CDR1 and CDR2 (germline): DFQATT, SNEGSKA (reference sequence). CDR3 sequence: CSARDQGFAETQYF. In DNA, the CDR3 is TGCAGTGCTAGAGATCAGGGGTTCGCAGAGACCCAGTACTTC.

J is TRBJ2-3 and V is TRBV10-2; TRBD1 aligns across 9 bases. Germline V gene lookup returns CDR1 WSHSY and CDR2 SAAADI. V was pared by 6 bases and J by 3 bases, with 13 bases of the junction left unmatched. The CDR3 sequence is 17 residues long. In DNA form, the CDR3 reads TGCGCCAGCAGGGGACAGGGTATTTCGGATGGGACAGATACGCAGTATTTT. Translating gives CASRGQGISDGTDTQYF.

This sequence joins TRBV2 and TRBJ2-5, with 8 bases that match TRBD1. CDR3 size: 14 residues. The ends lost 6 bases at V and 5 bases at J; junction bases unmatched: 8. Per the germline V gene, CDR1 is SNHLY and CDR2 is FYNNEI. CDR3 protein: CASRVTGAGETQYF. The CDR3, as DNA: TGTGCCAGCAGGGTGACAGGGGCCGGGGAGACCCAGTACTTC.

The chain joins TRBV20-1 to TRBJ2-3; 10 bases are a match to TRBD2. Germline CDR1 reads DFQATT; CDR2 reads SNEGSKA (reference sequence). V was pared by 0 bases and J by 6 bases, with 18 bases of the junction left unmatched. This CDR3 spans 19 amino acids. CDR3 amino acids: CSARDVQREGLFLRDTQYF. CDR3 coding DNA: TGCAGTGCTAGAGATGTCCAGCGGGAGGGCCTGTTCCTAAGGGATACGCAGTATTTT.

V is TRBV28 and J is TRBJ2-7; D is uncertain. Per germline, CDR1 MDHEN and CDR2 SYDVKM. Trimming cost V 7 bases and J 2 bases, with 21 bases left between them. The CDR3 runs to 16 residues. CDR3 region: CASTEPWTSEAYEQYF. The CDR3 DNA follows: TGTGCCAGCACCGAACCTTGGACGTCCGAAGCCTACGAGCAGTACTTC.

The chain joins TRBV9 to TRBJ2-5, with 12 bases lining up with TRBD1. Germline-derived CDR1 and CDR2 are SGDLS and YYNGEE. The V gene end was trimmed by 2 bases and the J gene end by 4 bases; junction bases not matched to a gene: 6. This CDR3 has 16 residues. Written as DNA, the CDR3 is TGTGCCAGCAGCGTTACCCCGGGACAGGGGGCAGAGACCCAGTACTTC. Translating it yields CASSVTPGQGAETQYF.

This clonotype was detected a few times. In DNA form, the CDR3 reads TGCAGTGCTAGAGATCGAAGGACAGGGATGGAGACCCAGTACTTC. Translation gives CSARDRRTGMETQYF. The V and J genes are TRBV20-1 and TRBJ2-5; 8 bases agree with TRBD1. The CDR3 is 15 amino acids. Trimming at V came to 0 bases and at J to 5 bases, leaving 8 bases not matched to a gene. Germline V gene data show CDR1 as DFQATT and CDR2 as SNEGSKA (reference sequence).

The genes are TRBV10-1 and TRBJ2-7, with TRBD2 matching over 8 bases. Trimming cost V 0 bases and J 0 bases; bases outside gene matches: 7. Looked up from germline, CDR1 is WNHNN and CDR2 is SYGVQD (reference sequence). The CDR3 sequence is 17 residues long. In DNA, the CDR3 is TGCGCCAGCAGTGAGTCCCGTGCGGGAGGCAACTCCTACGAGCAGTACTTC. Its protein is CASSESRAGGNSYEQYF.

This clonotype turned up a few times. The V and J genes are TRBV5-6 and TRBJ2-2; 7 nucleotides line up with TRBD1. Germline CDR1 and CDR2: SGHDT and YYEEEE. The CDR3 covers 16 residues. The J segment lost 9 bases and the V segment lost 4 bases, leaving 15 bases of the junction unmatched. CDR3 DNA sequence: TGTGCCAGCAGCGTTCCCGGGACAGTGACTCGAAGGGAGCTGTTTTTT. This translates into CASSVPGTVTRRELFF.

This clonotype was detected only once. The CDR3: CSARVLEYGGEETQYF. In DNA, the CDR3 is TGCAGTGCTAGAGTACTGGAGTACGGGGGAGAAGAGACCCAGTACTTC. This chain uses TRBV20-1 with TRBJ2-5, with D tentatively TRBD2 (6 bases). The CDR3 spans 16 residues. With 1 base removed from V and 3 bases from J, the gap between germline ends came to 18 bases. Germline CDR1 DFQATT, CDR2 SNEGSKA (reference sequence).

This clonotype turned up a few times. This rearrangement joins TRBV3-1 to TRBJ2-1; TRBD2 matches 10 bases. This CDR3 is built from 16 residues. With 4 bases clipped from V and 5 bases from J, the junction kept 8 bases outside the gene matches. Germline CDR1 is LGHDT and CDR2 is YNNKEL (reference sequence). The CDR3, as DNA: TGTGCCAGCAGCCCCGGTCTAGCGGGGGCCGACAATGAGCAGTTCTTC. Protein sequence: CASSPGLAGADNEQFF.

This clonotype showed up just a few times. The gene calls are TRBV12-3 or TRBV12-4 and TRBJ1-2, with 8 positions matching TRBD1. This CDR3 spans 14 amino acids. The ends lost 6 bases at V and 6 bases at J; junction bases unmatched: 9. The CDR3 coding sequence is TGTGCCAGCAGCATCGACAGGGGAGTCGATGGCTACACCTTC. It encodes CASSIDRGVDGYTF.

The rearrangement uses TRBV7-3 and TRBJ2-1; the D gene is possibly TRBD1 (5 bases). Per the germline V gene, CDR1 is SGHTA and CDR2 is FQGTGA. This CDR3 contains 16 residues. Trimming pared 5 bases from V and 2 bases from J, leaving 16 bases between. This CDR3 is CASSLVGAPTYNEQFF. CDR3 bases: TGTGCCAGCAGCCTCGTTGGGGCTCCAACCTACAATGAGCAGTTCTTC.

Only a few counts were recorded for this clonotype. The CDR3 here is CASSSPGQGIYEQYF. The CDR3 nucleotides read TGTGCCAGCAGTTCTCCGGGACAGGGCATCTACGAGCAGTACTTC. The V and J genes are TRBV27 and TRBJ2-7; 9 nucleotides agree with TRBD1. V lost 4 bases and J lost 3; bases outside the gene matches: 7. Germline lookup yields CDR1 MNHEY and CDR2 SMNVEV (reference sequence). The CDR3 has 15 residues.

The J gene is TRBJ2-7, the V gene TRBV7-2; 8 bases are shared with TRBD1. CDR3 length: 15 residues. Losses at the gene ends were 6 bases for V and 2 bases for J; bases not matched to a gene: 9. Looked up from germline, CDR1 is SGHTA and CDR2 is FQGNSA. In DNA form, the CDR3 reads TGTGCCAGCAGTCCTCAGGGGGCGGGGACCTACGAGCAGTACTTC. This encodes CASSPQGAGTYEQYF.

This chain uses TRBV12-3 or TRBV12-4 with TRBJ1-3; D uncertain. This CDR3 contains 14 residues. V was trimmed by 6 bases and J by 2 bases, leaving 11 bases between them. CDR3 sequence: CASRPAGAGNTIYF. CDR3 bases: TGTGCCAGCAGACCAGCCGGGGCTGGAAACACCATATATTTT.

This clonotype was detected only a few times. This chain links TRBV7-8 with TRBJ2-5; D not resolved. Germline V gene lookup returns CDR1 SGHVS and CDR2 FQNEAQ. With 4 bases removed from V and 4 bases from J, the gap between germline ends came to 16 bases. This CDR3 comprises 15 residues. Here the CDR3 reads CASSSYGPERETQYF. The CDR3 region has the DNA TGTGCCAGCAGCTCCTACGGACCGGAACGAGAGACCCAGTACTTC.

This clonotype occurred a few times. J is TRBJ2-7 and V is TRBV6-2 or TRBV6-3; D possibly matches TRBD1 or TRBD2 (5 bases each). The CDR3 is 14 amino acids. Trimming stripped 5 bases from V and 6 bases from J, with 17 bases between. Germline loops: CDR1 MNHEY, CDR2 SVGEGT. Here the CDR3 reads CASSLSGRLGEQYF. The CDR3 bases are TGTGCCAGCAGTCTTTCGGGACGGCTTGGCGAGCAGTACTTC.

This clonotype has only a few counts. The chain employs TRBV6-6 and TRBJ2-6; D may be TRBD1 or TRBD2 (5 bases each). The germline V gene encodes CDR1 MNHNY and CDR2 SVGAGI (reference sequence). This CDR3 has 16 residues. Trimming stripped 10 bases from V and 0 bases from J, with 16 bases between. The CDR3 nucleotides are TGTGCCACCCTTCCGGTTGGGGGCTCTGGGGCCAACGTCCTGACTTTC. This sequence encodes CATLPVGGSGANVLTF.

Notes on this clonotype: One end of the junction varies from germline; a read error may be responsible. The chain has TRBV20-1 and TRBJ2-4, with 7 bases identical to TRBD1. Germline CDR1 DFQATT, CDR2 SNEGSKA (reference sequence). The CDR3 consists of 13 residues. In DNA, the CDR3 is TGCAGTGCTATCCGGGACAGCAAAAGCATTCAGTACTTC. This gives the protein CSAIRDSKSIQYF.

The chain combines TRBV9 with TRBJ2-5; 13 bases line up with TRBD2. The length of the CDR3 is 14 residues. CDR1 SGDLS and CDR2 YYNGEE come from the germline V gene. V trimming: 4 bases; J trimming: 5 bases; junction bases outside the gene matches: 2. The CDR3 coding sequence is TGTGCCAGCAGCAAGACTAGCGGGAGGGAGACCCAGTACTTC. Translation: CASSKTSGRETQYF.

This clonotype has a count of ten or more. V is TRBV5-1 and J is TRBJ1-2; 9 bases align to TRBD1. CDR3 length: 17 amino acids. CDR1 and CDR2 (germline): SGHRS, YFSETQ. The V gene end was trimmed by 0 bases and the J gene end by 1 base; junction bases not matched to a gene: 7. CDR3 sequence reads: CASSLAWDRDFNYGYTF. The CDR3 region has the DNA TGCGCCAGCAGCTTGGCTTGGGACAGGGACTTTAACTATGGCTACACCTTC.